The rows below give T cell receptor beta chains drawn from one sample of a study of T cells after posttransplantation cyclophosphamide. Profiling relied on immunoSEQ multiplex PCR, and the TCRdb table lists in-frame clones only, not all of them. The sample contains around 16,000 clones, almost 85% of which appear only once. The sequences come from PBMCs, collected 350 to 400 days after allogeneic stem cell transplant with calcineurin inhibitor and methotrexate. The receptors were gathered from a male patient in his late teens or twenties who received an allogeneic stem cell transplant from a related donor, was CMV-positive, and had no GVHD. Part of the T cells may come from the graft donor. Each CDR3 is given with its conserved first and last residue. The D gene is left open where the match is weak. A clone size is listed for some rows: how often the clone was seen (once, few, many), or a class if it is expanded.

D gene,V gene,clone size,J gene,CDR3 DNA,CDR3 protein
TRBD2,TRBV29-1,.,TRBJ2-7,TGCAGCGTTGGAAGGGTAGCGGGTGGAAGCTCCTACGAGCAGTACTTC,CSVGRVAGGSSYEQYF
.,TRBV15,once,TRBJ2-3,TGTGCCACCAGCTCCCCGGGACACCGAAGCACAGATACGCAGTATTTT,CATSSPGHRSTDTQYF
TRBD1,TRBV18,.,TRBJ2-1,TGTGCCAGCTCACCTAGGGACAGGGGATTTACAAGGAATGAGCAGTTCTTC,CASSPRDRGFTRNEQFF
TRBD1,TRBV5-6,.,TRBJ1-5,TGTGCCAGCAGCTTGGGGACAGGGGGAGGTCAGCCCCAGCATTTT,CASSLGTGGGQPQHF
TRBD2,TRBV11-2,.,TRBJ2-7,TGTGCCAGCAGCTTAGATGGGCGAGCTAGCGGGAGGGCCCACGAGCAGTACTTC,CASSLDGRASGRAHEQYF
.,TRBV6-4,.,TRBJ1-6,TGTGCCAGCTCTTTGGAGAGCTCCTATAATTCACCCCTCCACTTT,CASSLESSYNSPLHF
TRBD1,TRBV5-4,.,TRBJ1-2,TGTGCCAGCAGCTCACCGGGACAGCTCTATGGCTACACCTTC,CASSSPGQLYGYTF
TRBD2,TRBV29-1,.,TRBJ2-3,TGCAGCGTTGAATTACCGGGACTAGTGGGCACAGATACGCAGTATTTT,CSVELPGLVGTDTQYF
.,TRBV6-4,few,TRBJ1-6,TGTGCCAGCAGTGACTCAGCAGGGACATCACCCCTCCACTTT,CASSDSAGTSPLHF
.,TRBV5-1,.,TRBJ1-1,TGCGCCAGCAGCCTAGGAGGGCAGTACACTGAAGCTTTCTTT,CASSLGGQYTEAFF